This T cell receptor (beta chain) was sequenced for a study of blood T cells in healthy people across ages (dated by TCRdb to 2015 to 2017). Describing the broader study: In model experiments, roughly one uniquely barcoded TCR beta cDNA molecule per two T cells was captured by template switching. Donors were grouped into four age groups: young (average approximately 15 years), middle-aged (about 40), aged (about 60) and long-lived (about 90). For two donors (one aged 18 to 30 and one aged 80 or older), the study analyzed two additional independent replicas of 1 million unique cDNA reads from the same blood draw. To track age-related changes in TCR beta repertoire diversity, the study relied on deep sequencing normalized with unique cDNA molecular identifiers. Donors of different ages were randomly distributed across sequencing lanes to avoid experimental bias.

V is clipped by 5 bases and J by 12 bases, and the sequence between their germline boundaries is 17 bases long. CDR1 and CDR2, looked up from the germline V gene (reference sequence), are DFQATT and SNEGSKA. The CDR3 sequence holds 11 residues, the cysteine and phenylalanine included. Of all the DNA, just the CDR3 is kept, 33 bases in frame from base 1. The donors were 40 or so Caucasian individuals from Russia, aged about 6 to 100 years, who were systemically healthy. Ten milliliters of peripheral blood were drawn from each donor into EDTA-treated Vacutainer tubes. Ficoll-Paque density-gradient centrifugation was used to isolate PBMCs, with at least 7 million obtained per sample. Total RNA was extracted from PBMCs with Trizol reagent, with at least 6 micrograms obtained per sample. For every donor, flow cytometry on a PBMC aliquot measured the percentage of naive CD45RAhigh/CD27high T cells. The library was built by means of 5' RACE. Data came from an Illumina HiSeq 2500. A second PCR of about 6 to 12 cycles was run with a J-beta primer mix and a sample-barcoded 5' primer. A unique molecular identifier was introduced onto each TCR beta cDNA molecule by a template-switch 5' adaptor carrying 12 random nucleotides. Each sample yielded at least 2.5 million CDR3-containing paired-end reads. First-strand cDNA synthesis was performed from all RNA using the Mint cDNA synthesis kit, with priming by a TRBC-specific oligonucleotide. After uracil-DNA glycosylase treatment, a first 18-cycle PCR used universal primers M1SS and BC2_uni_R on all cDNA. From the authors' description of their analysis: For normalization, 1 million high-quality reads were randomly selected from each sample, with every read carrying a distinct molecular identifier. Reads with shared molecular identifiers were discarded instead of being binned into consensus sequences. MiTCR, set to a Q25 quality threshold and the strictest error-elimination algorithm, was used for CDR3 identification, clonotype clustering and error correction. Lower-bound total TCR beta diversity was estimated with a nonparametric unseen species model using Euler transformation. Clones were called with MiXCR by TCRdb after fastp trimmed the public reads at Q25, and only in-frame beta chains were retained. Each CDR3 protein gets just one entry, which takes the most common genes and DNA from the rows behind it. In this record, the V and J calls reflect TCRdb's handling and not the investigators' own analysis. The sample contains roughly 570,000 distinct CDR3 sequences, about 26% of them found a single time. The ten largest clonotypes hold approximately 17% of the sample.

This clonotype has only a few counts. No antigen is known for it. The input lacks base qualities; no much larger clone sits a single base away. Beyond this particular receptor, the publication reports: Bulk unsorted PBMC profiling prevented conclusive comparison of naive and antigen-experienced compartments. Estimates of total diversity from one million sequenced T cells were regarded as lower bounds and underestimates. Observed TCR beta diversity correlated strongly with the percentage of naive T cells measured by flow cytometry. Observed TCR beta diversity per million T cells fell roughly linearly with age, and a significant reduction was already apparent by age roughly 40. Because the CMV infection status of the donors was unknown, age-related changes in expanded clonotypes may potentially have been confounded. Compared with the aged group, the long-lived group had more naive CD4+ T cells, fewer expanded clones and increased TCR diversity, a pattern suggesting age selection.

The chain employs TRBV20-1 and TRBJ2-7; tentative D gene TRBD1, with 6 bases matching. Input material: blood. The TCR sequence derives from a woman aged 70 to 79 in good health. The DNA reads TGCAGTGCTGCCCAAGAGGGGACAACGTACTTC. Its translation reads: CSAAQEGTTYF.